The clone carrying this T cell receptor beta chain turned up a few times. TCRdb reprocessed the RT-PCR reads with MiXCR, giving one entry per CDR3 protein. Of over 350,000 distinct CDR3 sequences in the sample, more than 15% are singletons; the top ten hold 7% to 7.5%. The data are from a study of patients and donors after allogeneic stem cell transplantation. Sequences were obtained from blood, either unsorted or a sorted T cell fraction (not recorded which). This receptor was identified in a human donor who was either an allogeneic HSCT recipient or a stem cell or donor lymphocyte infusion donor (not recorded which). It is not recorded whose cells these are; they may come from a transplant donor.

This CDR3 reads CASSSSGDNTGELFF. The DNA of the CDR3 is TGCGCCAGCAGCTCTTCCGGGGACAACACCGGGGAGCTGTTTTTT. The V call is TRBV5-1, the J call TRBJ2-2; D is possibly TRBD1 or TRBD2 (5 bases each). With 3 bases removed from V and 2 bases from J, the gap between germline ends came to 11 bases. The CDR3 is made up of 15 amino acids. Germline V gives CDR1 SGHRS, CDR2 YFSETQ.